This is a list of T cell receptor beta chains from one sample in a study of cytomegalovirus exposure and HLA in healthy donors. Profiled with immunoSEQ multiplex PCR; TCRdb holds only in-frame clones, not every one. The sample holds under 95,000 clones, 7.6% seen once. Sequencing was carried out using PBMCs. The receptors were gathered from a man in his fifties or sixties in good health and CMV-seronegative. The CDR3 runs from the conserved cysteine through the conserved F or W. Fields, in order: V gene, J gene, CDR3 protein.

TRBV10-3	TRBJ2-6	CAISSGGSGANVLTF
TRBV16	TRBJ2-5	CASSLPGVGETQYF
TRBV19	TRBJ1-1	CASSISIDTEAFF
TRBV7-8	TRBJ2-1	CASSLAGVGGGSYNEQFF
TRBV7-9	TRBJ2-2	CASRQKGTANTGELFF
TRBV28	TRBJ1-1	CASSPPGGGEAFF
TRBV7-2	TRBJ2-7	CASSLAVSYEQYF
TRBV11-3	TRBJ2-5	CASSSGQALLETQYF
TRBV10-1	TRBJ1-4	CASSPGQLEEKLFF
TRBV9	TRBJ2-1	CASSVSPRQENEQFF
TRBV6-6	TRBJ2-2	CASSLQGKGSGELFF
TRBV28	TRBJ1-5	CASSRSNQPQHF
TRBV6-4	TRBJ2-1	CASSETSGGYNEQFF
TRBV6-1	TRBJ1-4	CASRRGPNEKLFF
TRBV11-2	TRBJ2-1	CASSTTSGSLNEQFF
TRBV28	TRBJ2-3	CASSPGTFTDTQYF
TRBV15	TRBJ2-3	CATSSERGGLSLRDTQYF
TRBV7-9	TRBJ1-1	CASSQGQMNTEAFF
TRBV30	TRBJ2-2	CAWRVLGTGNTGELFF
TRBV6-6	TRBJ2-5	CASSPLAGGNQETQYF
TRBV6-5	TRBJ2-2	CASSYTARGDTGELFF
TRBV28	TRBJ2-7	CASSTPGHNYEQYF
TRBV2	TRBJ2-2	CASRREDTGELFF
TRBV6-5	TRBJ1-6	CASSYELNSPLHF
TRBV23-1	TRBJ2-7	CASSHPAGGLSYEQYF
TRBV11-3	TRBJ2-2	CASSLDRGPGTGELFF
TRBV25-1	TRBJ2-3	CASSDGLAGSTDTQYF
TRBV19	TRBJ2-7	CASSSGVLRGQYF
TRBV9	TRBJ2-1	CASSVGLAGAGNEQFF
TRBV14	TRBJ1-2	CASSQDIQGPVVF
TRBV5-1	TRBJ1-1	CASSLEQNTEAFF
TRBV28	TRBJ1-5	CASSSHLGTGHQPQHF
TRBV27	TRBJ1-2	CASSLNEGGGYTF
TRBV28	TRBJ1-1	CASSLPRDRRANTEAFF
TRBV6-5	TRBJ2-2	CASTRAIPNTGELFF
TRBV7-9	TRBJ2-1	CASSFAGGPSNEQFF
TRBV6-1	TRBJ1-6	CASRLTGPSPLHF
TRBV29-1	TRBJ2-7	CSARDRGGEQYF
TRBV30	TRBJ1-1	CAWSVLWTVNTEAFF
TRBV4-1	TRBJ2-7	CASSQPRTSGRVYEQYF
TRBV14	TRBJ2-1	CASSQDPTIAGRDEQFF
TRBV7-9	TRBJ2-2	CASRRPGLAPGELFF
TRBV6-6	TRBJ2-5	CASSPSIAGEETQYF
TRBV9	TRBJ1-1	CASSVSPLPGGVMNTEAFF
TRBV6-6	TRBJ2-7	CASSSPSGKQYF
TRBV28	TRBJ1-2	CASRENYGYTF
TRBV29-1	TRBJ2-2	CSVSRVADNTGELFF
TRBV6-5	TRBJ2-5	CASRTGDTIQETQYF
TRBV7-3	TRBJ1-2	CASSLVGGNGYTF
TRBV18	TRBJ2-1	CASSPLSGGDYNEQFF
TRBV5-1	TRBJ1-2	CASRLEQGNYGYTF
TRBV7-2	TRBJ2-5	CASSLGLASGETQYF
TRBV5-1	TRBJ2-1	CASVRTSGGYNEQFF